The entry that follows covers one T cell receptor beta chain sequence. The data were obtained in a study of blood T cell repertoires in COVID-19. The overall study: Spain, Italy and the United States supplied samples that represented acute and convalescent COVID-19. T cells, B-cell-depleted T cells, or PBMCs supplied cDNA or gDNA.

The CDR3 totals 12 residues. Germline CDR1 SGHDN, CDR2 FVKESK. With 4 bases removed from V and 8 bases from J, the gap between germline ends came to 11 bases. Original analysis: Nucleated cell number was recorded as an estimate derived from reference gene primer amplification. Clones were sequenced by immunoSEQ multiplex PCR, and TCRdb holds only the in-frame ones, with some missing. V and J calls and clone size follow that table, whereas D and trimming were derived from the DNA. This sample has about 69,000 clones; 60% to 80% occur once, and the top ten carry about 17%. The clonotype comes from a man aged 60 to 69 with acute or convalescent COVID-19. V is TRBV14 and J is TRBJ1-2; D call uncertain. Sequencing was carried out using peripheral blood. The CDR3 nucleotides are TGTGCCAGCAGCCCAGAGCGATCGGGCTACACCTTC. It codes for CASSPERSGYTF.